A single sample is the source of the 22 T cell receptor beta chains below, sequenced in a study of blood T cells in healthy people across ages. The authors ran a second PCR of about 6 to 11 cycles using a sample-barcoded 5' primer and a J-beta primer mix. TCRdb processed the 5' RACE reads anew with MiXCR; each CDR3 protein has one entry. The sample has 1 million to 1.2 million distinct CDR3 sequences; 35% to 40% are singletons. Input material: blood. The receptors originated from a man aged 18 to 30 in good health.

This chain links TRBV27 with TRBJ1-2; 9 bases fit TRBD1. J gave up 4 bases and V 4 bases, and 10 bases lay outside the gene matches. Per the germline V gene, CDR1 is MNHEY and CDR2 is SMNVEV (reference sequence). The CDR3 spans 16 residues. DNA of the CDR3: TGTGCCAGCAGTTCGCTCCGGGACAGGGTGGTCTATGGCTACACCTTC. It translates to CASSSLRDRVVYGYTF.

The sample holds a few counts of this clonotype. The chain couples TRBV7-2 to TRBJ1-5; no firm D call. This CDR3 spans 15 amino acids. Germline loops: CDR1 SGHTA, CDR2 FQGNSA. V lost 1 base and J lost 0, with 7 bases in between. The CDR3 loop reads CASSLGTFSNQPQHF. The DNA for the CDR3 is TGTGCCAGCAGCTTAGGTACTTTTAGCAATCAGCCCCAGCATTTT.

The chain combines TRBV7-9 with TRBJ1-1; TRBD1 matches 7 bases. V shed 10 bases and J 4 bases; nucleotides not matched to a gene: 0. This CDR3 region has 10 residues. Germline V gene sequence: CDR1 SEHNR, CDR2 FQNEAQ (reference sequence). The CDR3 bases are TGTGCCACAGGGGGCACTGAAGCTTTCTTT. It codes for CATGGTEAFF.

This clonotype was seen more than once but under ten times. The gene calls are TRBV5-6 and TRBJ1-5; D not certain. Germline V gene lookup returns CDR1 SGHDT and CDR2 YYEEEE. The V gene lost 0 bases and the J gene lost 0 bases, with 7 bases spanning the gap. This CDR3 has 15 residues. DNA of the CDR3: TGTGCCAGCAGCTTGGCCCCGAATAGCAATCAGCCCCAGCATTTT. Translating gives CASSLAPNSNQPQHF. The whole variable domain, filled in from reference TRBV5-6 and TRBJ1-5, reads DAGVTQSPTHLIKTRGQQVTLRCSPKSGHDTVSWYQQALGQGPQFIFQYYEEEERQRGNFPDRFSGHQFPNYSSELNVNALLLGDSALYLCASSLAPNSNQPQHFGDGTRLSIL.

The chain has TRBV20-1 and TRBJ1-2; maybe TRBD1 (5 bases). V lost 1 base and J lost 1, with 13 bases in between. The CDR3 is 15 amino acids. Germline CDR1 reads DFQATT; CDR2 reads SNEGSKA (reference sequence). The CDR3 sequence is CSARGGDGFNYGYTF. The CDR3 region has the DNA TGCAGTGCTAGAGGGGGGGACGGATTTAACTATGGCTACACCTTC.

A single count supports this clonotype. The genes are TRBV4-3 and TRBJ1-1; 7 nucleotides align to TRBD1. From germline, CDR1 is LGHNA and CDR2 YSLEER. This CDR3 comprises 17 residues. V gave up 0 bases and J gave up 3 bases; unmatched junction bases: 10. CDR3 amino acids: CASSQELDRRWDTEAFF. The CDR3, as DNA: TGCGCCAGCAGCCAAGAATTGGACAGGAGGTGGGACACTGAAGCTTTCTTT.

The rearrangement links TRBV4-1 to TRBJ2-1; 7 bases align to TRBD1. The V gene's germline CDR1 is MGHRA and CDR2 YSYEKL. This CDR3 has 17 amino acids. V lost 1 base to trimming and J lost 4 bases; unmatched junction nucleotides: 10. The CDR3 coding sequence is TGCGCCAGCAGCCAAGCCCTTCTAGGGGGACAGTACAATGAGCAGTTCTTC. Translated, it gives CASSQALLGGQYNEQFF.

This clonotype has only a few counts. The chain carries TRBV20-1 and TRBJ2-5; 8 bases are a match to TRBD2. This CDR3 has 16 residues. CDR1 and CDR2 (germline): DFQATT, SNEGSKA (reference sequence). The J segment lost 11 bases and the V segment lost 3 bases, leaving 20 bases of the junction unmatched. CDR3 protein: CSASTPSWIAGFEQYF. The CDR3 DNA follows: TGCAGTGCTAGTACCCCTTCGTGGATAGCGGGGTTTGAGCAGTACTTC.

The V and J genes are TRBV6-5 and TRBJ2-1; TRBD1 matches at 7 bases. After removal of 6 bases from V and 5 bases from J, the junction contained 4 bases not matched to a gene. The CDR3 extends over 13 amino acids. Germline V gene lookup returns CDR1 MNHEY and CDR2 SVGAGI. CDR3: CASRGTANNEQFF. CDR3 bases: TGTGCCAGCAGGGGGACAGCAAACAATGAGCAGTTCTTC.

The rearrangement uses TRBV12-3 or TRBV12-4 and TRBJ1-1; tentative D call: TRBD1 (5 bases). This CDR3 contains 13 residues. Trimming took 7 bases from V and 0 from J, leaving 9 bases between them. CDR3 in DNA: TGTGCCAGCATATTGGGGGTGAACACTGAAGCTTTCTTT. Translating gives CASILGVNTEAFF.

This clonotype was counted only a few times. This chain uses TRBV20-1 with TRBJ2-5; D is undetermined. V was trimmed by 0 bases and J by 5 bases, leaving 13 bases between them. The germline gives CDR1 DFQATT, CDR2 SNEGSKA (reference sequence). CDR3 length equals 14 residues. The CDR3 nucleotides read TGCAGTGCTAGAGAAGGCACCTCCAAGGAGACCCAGTACTTC. Its protein product is CSAREGTSKETQYF.

The sample holds many counts of this clonotype. The chain links TRBV7-9 to TRBJ2-3; D not resolved. Trimming removed 0 bases from V and 7 bases from J, with 5 bases in between. Germline V gene lookup returns CDR1 SEHNR and CDR2 FQNEAQ (reference sequence). This CDR3 has 12 amino acids. The CDR3 DNA is TGTGCCAGCAGCTTAGCTGGATATACGCAGTATTTT. It specifies CASSLAGYTQYF.

This clonotype showed up many times. The chain uses TRBV27 and TRBJ2-1, with 11 positions matching TRBD2. The germline CDR1 and CDR2 sequences are MNHEY and SMNVEV (reference sequence). The CDR3 runs to 14 residues. Unmatched junction bases numbered 1, after V lost 4 bases and J lost 5 bases. For the CDR3, the DNA is TGTGCCAGCAGTTCACTAGCGGGGGACAATGAGCAGTTCTTC. This codes for CASSSLAGDNEQFF.

This clonotype was seen a few times. This chain uses TRBV20-1 with TRBJ2-1; possible D gene TRBD2, 5 bases. CDR3 length: 12 amino acids. V lost 3 bases, J lost 6 bases, and 9 bases lay in between. Germline V gene data show CDR1 as DFQATT and CDR2 as SNEGSKA (reference sequence). CDR3 DNA: TGCAGTGCTAGTCTAGCTCTCAATGAGCAGTTCTTC. Translated: CSASLALNEQFF.

The rearrangement uses TRBV20-1 and TRBJ2-1; TRBD2 matches at 7 bases. V shed 3 bases, J shed 5 bases, and the junction held 4 bases outside the gene matches. This CDR3 has 13 residues. The V gene's germline CDR1 is DFQATT and CDR2 SNEGSKA (reference sequence). In nucleotides, the CDR3 is TGCAGTGCTAGGGGGGGAGGGAACAATGAGCAGTTCTTC. Its protein product is CSARGGGNNEQFF.

This rearrangement joins TRBV4-3 to TRBJ1-6, with D hard to call. Trimming took 0 bases from V and 7 from J, leaving 16 bases between them. The CDR3 totals 17 residues. The germline V gene encodes CDR1 LGHNA and CDR2 YSLEER. CDR3 sequence: CASSQDTYPSANSPLHF. The CDR3 nucleotides read TGCGCCAGCAGCCAAGATACTTACCCGTCGGCAAATTCACCCCTCCACTTT.

This chain links TRBV2 with TRBJ1-6; 9 nucleotides match TRBD1. J was trimmed by 12 bases and V by 3 bases; bases with no gene match: 9. CDR1 is SNHLY, CDR2 FYNNEI, per germline. This CDR3 region has 15 residues. The chain's CDR3 is CASSDTRTGGKPLHF. CDR3 nucleotides: TGTGCCAGCAGTGACACCCGAACAGGGGGCAAACCCCTCCACTTT.

V usage is TRBV20-1 and J usage is TRBJ2-1; D ambiguous. Trimming took off 0 bases at V and 0 bases at J, with 15 bases between the two ends. This CDR3 has 17 residues. Per germline, CDR1 DFQATT and CDR2 SNEGSKA (reference sequence). The CDR3 region has the DNA TGCAGTGCTAGAGATTTGAAGGGATCTTTCTCCTACAATGAGCAGTTCTTC. It translates to CSARDLKGSFSYNEQFF.

This clonotype was detected only a few times. CDR3 DNA: TGTGCCAGCAGCTTAAGAGGGGACAATGGCTACACCTTC. It is translated as CASSLRGDNGYTF. The chain links TRBV7-9 to TRBJ1-2; a possible D gene is TRBD1 (6 bases). In germline, CDR1 is SEHNR, CDR2 FQNEAQ (reference sequence). The CDR3 totals 13 residues. V lost 2 bases and J lost 6, with 10 bases in between.

The chain uses TRBV3-1 and TRBJ1-2; possibly TRBD1 for D (5 bases). The germline CDR1 and CDR2 sequences are LGHDT and YNNKEL (reference sequence). Trimming stripped 0 bases from V and 7 bases from J, with 12 bases between. This CDR3 has 14 residues. As DNA, the CDR3 is TGTGCCAGCAGCCAAGAAAAGGGGATCGGTGGCTACACCTTC. The encoded protein is CASSQEKGIGGYTF.

This clonotype showed up just a few times. The chain recombines TRBV11-1 with TRBJ1-2, with D possibly being TRBD1 (6 bases). Trimming took 1 base from V and 6 from J, leaving 15 bases between them. The CDR3 covers 15 residues. Germline CDR1 is SGHAT and CDR2 is FQDESV (reference sequence). CDR3 DNA: TGTGCCAGCAGCTTAGACTCCGTGGCAGGGGATGGCTACACCTTC. Translating it yields CASSLDSVAGDGYTF.

This clonotype was observed a few times. The chain links TRBV6-1 to TRBJ1-2; maybe TRBD1 (6 bases). Germline CDR1 MNHNS, CDR2 SASEGT. CDR3 length: 14 residues. V lost 6 bases, J lost 4 bases, and 15 bases lay in between. The CDR3 is CASSLHRAPYGYTF. The CDR3, as DNA: TGTGCCAGCAGCTTACACAGGGCCCCCTATGGCTACACCTTC.